A single sample gave rise to the 3 T cell receptor beta chains below, sequenced in a study of cytomegalovirus exposure and HLA in healthy donors. Method: immunoSEQ multiplex PCR; TCRdb's copy keeps in-frame clones and lacks some. The sample has 100,000 to 120,000 clones; about 92% are singletons. The sequenced sample consisted of PBMCs. These receptors were taken from a young woman in good health and CMV-seronegative.

This clone was seen only once. This chain connects TRBV28 to TRBJ1-2; D is possibly TRBD1 (5 bases). The CDR3 extends over 14 amino acids. The V and J ends lost 2 bases and 5 bases respectively, with 12 bases between them. Germline V gene sequence: CDR1 MDHEN, CDR2 SYDVKM. DNA of the CDR3: TGTGCCAGCAGTTTAGGGCAGGGTTGGTATGGCTACACCTTC. Protein: CASSLGQGWYGYTF.

This clone was detected only a few times. The chain uses TRBV27 and TRBJ2-2; possibly TRBD1 for D (5 bases). V lost 2 bases and J 6 bases, leaving 10 bases between the germline ends. Germline CDR1 reads MNHEY; CDR2 reads SMNVEV (reference sequence). This CDR3 region has 14 residues. The CDR3 is CASSLMVQAGELFF. CDR3 coding DNA: TGTGCCAGCAGTTTAATGGTACAGGCCGGGGAGCTGTTTTTT.

The CDR3 region has the DNA TGTGCCAGCGGCCAATCAGGGAACACTGAAGCTTTCTTT. The encoded protein is CASGQSGNTEAFF. This rearrangement joins TRBV9 to TRBJ1-1, with no clear D. Germline lookup yields CDR1 SGDLS and CDR2 YYNGEE. Trimming shortened V by 7 bases and J by 1 base, and 11 bases separated the two germline ends. The CDR3 contains 13 residues.